This T cell receptor (beta chain) was captured in a study of radiotherapy plus CTLA-4 blockade in lung cancer. The CDR3 has 16 residues. V lost 6 bases, J lost 1 base, and 9 bases stayed unmatched. CDR1 and CDR2 from the germline V gene are MNHNY and SVGAGI (reference sequence). Using immunoSEQ multiplex PCR, the repertoire was profiled, and TCRdb retains in-frame clones only, with some absent. The data contain tens of thousands of clones, roughly 75% of them singletons. This sequence joins TRBV6-6 and TRBJ1-3; 7 nucleotides line up with TRBD1. This specimen consisted of peripheral blood, obtained from a patient treated with radiotherapy plus ipilimumab. This TCR derives from a human donor with non-small cell lung cancer who had stable disease on radiotherapy plus ipilimumab. In DNA form, the CDR3 reads TGTGCCAGCAGAGGGGGACAGTTGGTTTCTGGAAACACCATATATTTT. Translation gives CASRGGQLVSGNTIYF.